The 8 T cell receptor beta chains in this list originate from one sample, sequenced in a study of memory CD4+ T cells and cytomegalovirus serostatus. Single viable CD3+CD4+CD8-CD45RO+ cells were sorted as the memory CD4+ T cells. Sequencing used immunoSEQ multiplex PCR; TCRdb keeps in-frame clones, though not all of them. The sample lists over 35,000 clones, roughly 80% seen once, with 0.9% to 0.95% in the top ten. Material: memory CD4+ T cells from blood. Source of these receptors: an adult in good health and CMV-seronegative.

In this sample, this clone turned up once. This chain uses TRBV4-1 with TRBJ1-6, with a tentative D call TRBD1 (5 bases). The CDR3 covers 16 residues. Germline CDR1 MGHRA, CDR2 YSYEKL. Trimming took 0 bases from V and 4 from J, leaving 10 bases between them. CDR3 in amino acids: CASSQDWRQYNSPLHF. The CDR3, as DNA: TGCGCCAGCAGCCAAGATTGGAGACAGTATAATTCACCCCTCCACTTT.

This clone was counted between two and nine times. The chain employs TRBV19 and TRBJ1-1; D may be TRBD1 (6 bases). This CDR3 has 13 residues. V lost 6 bases and J lost 3, with 11 bases in between. Germline loops: CDR1 LNHDA, CDR2 SQIVND (reference sequence). CDR3 nucleotides: TGTGCCAGTAGGAATAAGGGGGACACTGAAGCTTTCTTT. Protein sequence: CASRNKGDTEAFF.

This clone came up once. The chain has TRBV4-2 and TRBJ1-2; TRBD1 might be the D (5 bases). V was clipped by 6 bases and J by 3 bases, with 17 bases between them. The CDR3 loop spans 15 amino acids. CDR1 is LGHNA and CDR2 is YNFKEQ in the germline V gene. The DNA of the CDR3 is TGTGCCAGCAGGGGGGGACGAGCCCTTGACTATGGCTACACCTTC. Its protein product is CASRGGRALDYGYTF.

The chain has TRBV30 and TRBJ1-2; D is ambiguous. This CDR3 has 14 amino acids. The germline CDR1 and CDR2 sequences are GTSNPN and SVGIG (reference sequence). The V and J ends lost 8 bases and 4 bases respectively, with 20 bases between them. The CDR3 DNA reads TGTGCCGGGCTACAGCCTCAACGCCTCTATGGCTACACCTTC. Translated, it gives CAGLQPQRLYGYTF.

The chain is built from TRBV5-4 and TRBJ2-2; TRBD1 agrees at 10 bases. This CDR3 contains 16 residues. The V gene's germline CDR1 is SGHNT and CDR2 YYREEE (reference sequence). Unmatched junction bases numbered 6, after V lost 4 bases and J lost 3 bases. CDR3 nucleotides: TGTGCCAGCAGCCCCCTGGGACAGGGGTACACCGGGGAGCTGTTTTTT. Its protein is CASSPLGQGYTGELFF.

The V gene is TRBV7-9, the J gene TRBJ1-2; D remains unclear. Germline CDR1 reads SEHNR; CDR2 reads FQNEAQ (reference sequence). V lost 5 bases to trimming and J lost 4 bases, with 11 bases between them. The CDR3 is 13 residues long. DNA for the CDR3: TGTGCCAGCAGCCCGCAAGTCAGCTATGGCTACACCTTC. This sequence encodes CASSPQVSYGYTF. The entire variable domain, with the rest obtained from reference TRBV7-9 and TRBJ1-2, is as follows: DTGVSQNPRHKITKRGQNVTFRCDPISEHNRLYWYRQTLGQGPEFLTYFQNEAQLEKSRLLSDRFSAERPKGSFSTLEIQRTEQGDSAMYLCASSPQVSYGYTFGSGTRLTVV.

The CDR3 nucleotides read TGTGCCAGCAGCCCCCGCGGGGGGGAGCGTGAAAAACTGTTTTTT. Protein sequence: CASSPRGGEREKLFF. The rearrangement links TRBV7-2 to TRBJ1-4; D perhaps matches TRBD1 (5 bases). Trimming removed 5 bases from V and 7 bases from J, with 17 bases in between. CDR1 is SGHTA, CDR2 FQGNSA, per germline. This CDR3 region has 15 residues.

V gene TRBV9 combines with J gene TRBJ2-3; TRBD1 or TRBD2 may be the D gene (5 bases each). This CDR3 contains 14 residues. Between the trimmed V and J ends, which lost 4 bases and 2 bases, there was a span of 11 bases. Germline V lookup: CDR1 SGDLS, CDR2 YYNGEE. The CDR3 DNA follows: TGTGCCAGCAGCCCCGGGACCTACACAGATACGCAGTATTTT. As protein: CASSPGTYTDTQYF.